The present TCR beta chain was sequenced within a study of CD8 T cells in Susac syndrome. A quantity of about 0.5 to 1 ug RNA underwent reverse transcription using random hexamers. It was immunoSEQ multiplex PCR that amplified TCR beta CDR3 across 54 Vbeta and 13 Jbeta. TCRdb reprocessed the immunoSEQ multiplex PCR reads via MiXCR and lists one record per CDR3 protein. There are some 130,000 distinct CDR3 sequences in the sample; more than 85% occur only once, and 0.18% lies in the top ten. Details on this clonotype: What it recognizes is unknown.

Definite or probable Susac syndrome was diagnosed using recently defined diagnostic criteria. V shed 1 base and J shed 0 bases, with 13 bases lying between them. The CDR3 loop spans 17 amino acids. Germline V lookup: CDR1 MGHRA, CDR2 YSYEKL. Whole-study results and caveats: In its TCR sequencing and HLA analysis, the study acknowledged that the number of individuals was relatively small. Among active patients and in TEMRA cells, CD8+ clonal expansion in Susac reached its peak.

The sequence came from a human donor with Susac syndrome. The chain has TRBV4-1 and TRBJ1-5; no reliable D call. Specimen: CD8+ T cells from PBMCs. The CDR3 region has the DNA TGCGCCAGCAGCCAAGTTGCGGGTCGGGATAGCAATCAGCCCCAGCATTTT. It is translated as CASSQVAGRDSNQPQHF.